The clone carrying this T cell receptor beta chain occurred a few times. Its antigen is as yet unknown. This entry comes from a study of CD8 T cells in ankylosing spondylitis. V was trimmed by 7 bases and J by 2 bases, leaving 8 bases between them. The CDR3 loop spans 12 amino acids. Germline lookup yields CDR1 MNHNS and CDR2 SASEGT. The study's findings and limits: A TCR beta motif of seven or eight highly homologous variants appeared characteristic of ankylosing spondylitis blood. Disease-linked clones were reportedly significantly enriched in matched ankylosing spondylitis synovial fluid.

TCRdb analysed the 5' RACE reads with MiXCR anew, one entry per CDR3 protein. The sample holds 700,000 to 1,000,000 distinct CDR3 sequences; over 9.5% are singletons and the top ten take about 0.5%. This chain uses TRBV6-1 with TRBJ2-5; D might be TRBD1 or TRBD2, each matching 5 bases. The sequence came from a male donor with ankylosing spondylitis. Material: blood, either unsorted or a sorted T cell fraction (not recorded which). Written as DNA, the CDR3 is TGTGCCAGCACTTGGGGGCAAGAGACCCAGTACTTC. It is translated as CASTWGQETQYF.